This T cell receptor (beta chain) was recorded in a study of T cell responses to AZD1222 COVID-19 vaccine. The wider study: The study pooled second doses at about 4 or about 12 weeks. Notes on the study in general: Clonal diversity was possibly underestimated; the donors were predominantly white British and more often female. Breadth and depth of Spike-specific TCRs rose after two AZD1222 doses. Spike-wide vaccine-associated CD4 TCRs dominated at 160-218 and 743-854.

Profiled with immunoSEQ multiplex PCR; TCRdb holds only in-frame clones, not every one. Of 95,000 to 110,000 clones detected, 90% appear once; the ten largest clones hold 4.8%. The CDR3 is made up of 18 amino acids. Germline V gene sequence: CDR1 SGHRS, CDR2 YFSETQ. About this clone: Its antigen remains unidentified. The junction and the germline gene differ at one end; a read error may be behind it.

The clonotype was recovered from an adult in good health. The sample was peripheral blood, taken on day 0 of AZD1222 vaccination. The V and J genes are TRBV5-1 and TRBJ1-2; TRBD1 agrees at 8 bases. The CDR3 DNA reads TGCGCCAGCAGCGGAACCCCTGGGGACAGGACCGCTAATTATGGCTACACCTTC. Translated: CASSGTPGDRTANYGYTF.